One sample yielded the 21 T cell receptor beta chains listed below, sequenced in a study of beta chain features in type 1 diabetes. The isolated RNA, all of it, was reverse transcribed, so expressed TCRB transcripts were what got sequenced. Clones were read by immunoSEQ multiplex PCR, and TCRdb kept only the in-frame ones, dropping some. Counted here are 110,000 or so clones, roughly 43% occurring once; the ten biggest clones make up around 0.07%. The specimen was stem cell memory CD4+ T cells from blood. The source is a woman in her late teens or twenties in good health.

The V gene is TRBV25-1, the J gene TRBJ1-1, with D unresolved. Trimming removed 3 bases from V and 5 bases from J, with 10 bases in between. Germline lookup yields CDR1 MGHDK and CDR2 SYGVNS. The CDR3 loop spans 13 amino acids. CDR3 sequence reads: CASSEGDWTEAFF. CDR3 DNA: TGTGCCAGCAGTGAGGGTGACTGGACTGAAGCTTTCTTT.

The chain recombines TRBV7-9 with TRBJ2-5, with TRBD2 identical over 15 bases. Germline CDR1 SEHNR, CDR2 FQNEAQ (reference sequence). J lost 1 base, V lost 5 bases, and 2 bases had no gene match. The CDR3 length is 16 residues. The CDR3 DNA sequence: TGTGCCAGCAGCCTGGGACTAGCGGGAGGCCAAGAGACCCAGTACTTC. Amino acids: CASSLGLAGGQETQYF.

The V and J genes are TRBV5-1 and TRBJ2-5; D not resolved. The germline V gene encodes CDR1 SGHRS and CDR2 YFSETQ. The CDR3 has 13 residues. The ends were cut back, 4 bases at V and 7 bases at J, with 14 bases in the middle. The CDR3 region is CASSPISARTQYF. CDR3 nucleotides: TGCGCCAGCAGCCCCATCAGCGCGAGGACCCAGTACTTC.

This chain connects TRBV30 to TRBJ2-3, with TRBD2 identical over 10 bases. CDR3 length: 15 amino acids. Germline-derived CDR1 and CDR2 are GTSNPN and SVGIG (reference sequence). Trimming took 1 base from V and 1 from J; bases not matched to a gene: 2. CDR3 in DNA: TGTGCCTGGAGTGACGGGACTAGCGGCACAGATACGCAGTATTTT. Translation: CAWSDGTSGTDTQYF.

The chain links TRBV4-2 to TRBJ2-2, with a tentative D call TRBD1 (5 bases). With 5 bases removed from V and 5 bases from J, the gap between germline ends came to 9 bases. The germline V gene encodes CDR1 LGHNA and CDR2 YNFKEQ. The CDR3 totals 13 residues. CDR3 DNA: TGTGCCAGCAGCTTTAGGGGTACCGGGGAGCTGTTTTTT. Amino acids: CASSFRGTGELFF.

In this sample, this clone turned up a few times. The chain has TRBV5-1 and TRBJ2-3; D not certain. CDR3 length: 17 residues. Germline V gives CDR1 SGHRS, CDR2 YFSETQ. Trimming cost V 4 bases and J 6 bases, with 24 bases left between them. The CDR3 sequence is CASSPAGVYIEEDTQYF. CDR3 bases: TGCGCCAGCAGCCCCGCTGGTGTGTATATCGAGGAGGATACGCAGTATTTT.

The chain employs TRBV6-1 and TRBJ2-5; 11 nucleotides line up with TRBD2. The CDR3 runs 15 residues. V lost 3 bases, J lost 7 bases, and 7 bases stayed unmatched. Germline V gene data show CDR1 as MNHNS and CDR2 as SASEGT. The CDR3 nucleotides are TGTGCCAGCAGTGATCCTAGCGGGAGGTTCGGGACCCAGTACTTC. Amino acids: CASSDPSGRFGTQYF.

The gene calls are TRBV7-9 and TRBJ2-3; tentatively, D is TRBD2 (5 bases). Germline V gene sequence: CDR1 SEHNR, CDR2 FQNEAQ (reference sequence). V lost 6 bases and J 5 bases, leaving 12 bases between the germline ends. The CDR3 has 13 amino acids. This CDR3 reads CASSYLGLDTQYF. CDR3 DNA: TGTGCCAGCAGTTACTTAGGACTAGATACGCAGTATTTT.

This chain's CDR3 is CAISEGASEDSYNEQFF. The CDR3 nucleotides read TGTGCCATCAGTGAGGGGGCTAGCGAGGACTCCTACAATGAGCAGTTCTTC. The chain joins TRBV10-3 to TRBJ2-1, with D perhaps TRBD2 (6 bases). Trimming cost V 2 bases and J 0 bases, with 14 bases left between them. The CDR3 runs 17 residues. Per the germline V gene, CDR1 is ENHRY and CDR2 is SYGVKD.

This clone has only a few counts. V gene TRBV29-1 combines with J gene TRBJ2-7; 7 bases map to TRBD2. J lost 2 bases, V lost 4 bases, and 2 bases had no gene match. CDR1 and CDR2 from the germline V gene are SQVTM and ANQGSEA. The CDR3 length is 12 residues. CDR3 coding DNA: TGCAGCGTTGGGGAGGGGACCTACGAGCAGTACTTC. Its translation is CSVGEGTYEQYF.

This clone has just a few counts. J is TRBJ2-3 and V is TRBV7-8; D is possibly TRBD1 (6 bases). Per germline, CDR1 SGHVS and CDR2 FQNEAQ. The CDR3 sequence is 14 residues long. Trimming took 1 base from V and 4 from J, leaving 9 bases between them. The CDR3 sequence: CASSLVNRADTQYF. The CDR3 DNA is TGTGCCAGCAGCTTAGTCAACAGGGCAGATACGCAGTATTTT. The whole variable domain, filled in from reference TRBV7-8 and TRBJ2-3, reads GAGVSQSPRYKVAKRGQDVALRCDPISGHVSLFWYQQALGQGPEFLTYFQNEAQLDKSGLPSDRFFAERPEGSVSTLKIQRTQQEDSAVYLCASSLVNRADTQYFGPGTRLTVL.

This clone was detected only a few times. The chain has TRBV6-5 and TRBJ1-2, with TRBD1 matching 10 bases. Germline CDR1 reads MNHEY; CDR2 reads SVGAGI. The CDR3 has 15 residues. The trim removed 4 bases at V and 8 bases at J, leaving 10 bases unmatched. Here the CDR3 reads CASSSGTGVSRGYTF. CDR3 in DNA: TGTGCCAGCAGTTCGGGGACAGGGGTTTCGAGGGGCTACACCTTC.

The chain is built from TRBV5-4 and TRBJ2-5, with D unclear. CDR1 and CDR2 from the germline V gene are SGHNT and YYREEE (reference sequence). This CDR3 contains 11 residues. V gave up 5 bases and J gave up 2 bases, with 4 bases separating them. The CDR3 coding sequence is TGTGCCAGCAGTCAACAAGAGACCCAGTACTTC. This gives the protein CASSQQETQYF.

The V and J genes are TRBV28 and TRBJ1-1; maybe TRBD1 (5 bases). Germline values: CDR1 MDHEN, CDR2 SYDVKM. Trimming stripped 2 bases from V and 2 bases from J, with 12 bases between. The CDR3 is made up of 15 amino acids. CDR3 loop: CASSLTHRINTEAFF. The DNA for the CDR3 is TGTGCCAGCAGTTTAACCCACAGGATTAACACTGAAGCTTTCTTT.

V is TRBV7-9 and J is TRBJ2-3; D is unclear. Between the trimmed V and J ends, which lost 5 bases and 8 bases, there was a span of 11 bases. CDR1 and CDR2 from the germline V gene are SEHNR and FQNEAQ (reference sequence). The CDR3 consists of 12 residues. The CDR3 sequence is CASSPPRGTQYF. The CDR3 coding sequence is TGTGCCAGCAGCCCCCCCCGAGGTACGCAGTATTTT.

J is TRBJ2-5 and V is TRBV28; 8 positions match TRBD1. This CDR3 spans 18 amino acids. Germline values: CDR1 MDHEN, CDR2 SYDVKM. The V and J ends lost 3 bases and 0 bases, in that order; junction bases with no gene match: 12. In DNA, the CDR3 is TGTGCCAGCAGTTTCATTCCCGGACGACAGGGGTACCAAGAGACCCAGTACTTC. Amino acid sequence: CASSFIPGRQGYQETQYF.

The rearrangement uses TRBV19 and TRBJ2-3; a weak D match, TRBD2 (6 bases). The CDR3 is 14 amino acids. V was shortened by 3 bases and J by 4 bases, with 11 bases between the two germline ends. Germline values: CDR1 LNHDA, CDR2 SQIVND (reference sequence). The CDR3 here is CASSIRESADTQYF. The CDR3 nucleotides are TGTGCCAGTAGTATTCGGGAGTCGGCAGATACGCAGTATTTT.

The chain uses TRBV7-9 and TRBJ1-2; D remains unclear. The CDR3 is 15 residues long. CDR1 is SEHNR, CDR2 FQNEAQ, per germline (reference sequence). Trimming took off 2 bases at V and 1 base at J, with 11 bases between the two ends. The CDR3 protein is CASSLLAGVNYGYTF. The DNA of the CDR3 is TGTGCCAGCAGCTTATTGGCAGGCGTTAACTATGGCTACACCTTC.

Only a few counts were recorded for this clone. The chain carries TRBV29-1 and TRBJ2-3, with D maybe TRBD2 (6 bases). CDR1 and CDR2 (germline): SQVTM, ANQGSEA. V lost 7 bases and J lost 5, with 16 bases in between. This CDR3 has 13 residues. CDR3 bases: TGCAGCGGACCCATAGACGGGGGAGATACGCAGTATTTT. It yields the protein CSGPIDGGDTQYF.

The sample holds a few counts of this clone. The gene calls are TRBV30 and TRBJ1-2; D is unclear. V was pared by 0 bases and J by 2 bases, with 16 bases between. Germline V lookup: CDR1 GTSNPN, CDR2 SVGIG (reference sequence). This CDR3 has 16 amino acids. The CDR3, as DNA: TGTGCCTGGAGTGTACCAATAGCATATCGAAACTATGGCTACACCTTC. Encoded protein: CAWSVPIAYRNYGYTF.

This clone was seen a handful of times. The rearrangement joins TRBV7-2 to TRBJ1-5; unclear D gene. Trimming shortened V by 2 bases and J by 9 bases, and 5 bases separated the two germline ends. In germline, CDR1 is SGHTA, CDR2 FQGNSA. CDR3 length: 11 residues. CDR3 bases: TGTGCCAGCAGCTTATCCGGGCCCCAGCATTTT. Translating gives CASSLSGPQHF.